A selection of T cell receptor beta chains follows, all from one sample in a study of graft-versus-host responses after intestinal transplantation. This table comes from immunoSEQ multiplex PCR, and its TCRdb copy is limited to in-frame clones, with some not included. The repertoire has 99,000 or so clones, around 93% of them found once; the top ten carry about 0.072%. These receptors have no identified antigens. The starting material was unstimulated CD8+ T cells sorted from spleen or lymph node cells, obtained before transplant. All receptors come from a human donor who was the organ donor for an intestinal transplant. Each CDR3 is given with its conserved first and last residue. D genes are given only for firm matches. Only some rows state a clone size, as once, few, many or a class for expanded clones.

abundance	d_gene	v_gene	j_gene	CDR3nt	CDR3aa
once	NA	TRBV9	TRBJ1-2	TGTGCCAGCAGCGTAGTCGGTCGGGGCTACACCTTC	CASSVVGRGYTF
NA	NA	TRBV5-6	TRBJ2-5	TGTGCCAGCAGCTTGTCTGAGACCCAGTACTTC	CASSLSETQYF
once	TRBD1	TRBV12-5	TRBJ2-1	TGTGCTAGTGTTGGGACAGACAATGAGCAGTTCTTC	CASVGTDNEQFF
NA	TRBD2	TRBV13	TRBJ2-7	TGTGCCAGCAGTTTTCCTCAAGCCGGGTTAGCGGGGGCCCGACACGAGCAGTACTTC	CASSFPQAGLAGARHEQYF
NA	NA	TRBV10-3	TRBJ1-1	TGTGCCATCGGACAGAACACTGAAGCTTTCTTT	CAIGQNTEAFF
NA	TRBD2	TRBV4-2	TRBJ2-7	TGTGCCAGCAGCGGCCAGGCGCGGGGGGGCCCCTACGAGCAGTACTTC	CASSGQARGGPYEQYF
NA	TRBD2	TRBV7-3	TRBJ2-7	TGTGCCAGCAGCTTAATCCGGAAAGCGGGAGTTTCCTACGAGCAGTACTTC	CASSLIRKAGVSYEQYF
NA	TRBD1	TRBV2	TRBJ2-7	TGTGCCAGCAGTGTTCAGGGGGACTACGAGCAGTACTTC	CASSVQGDYEQYF
NA	NA	TRBV27	TRBJ2-4	TGTGCCAGCACCCCGGGACATTCGAACATTCAGTACTTC	CASTPGHSNIQYF
NA	NA	TRBV11-3	TRBJ1-1	TGTGCCAGCAGCTTAGGAACGGGCACTGAAGCTTTCTTT	CASSLGTGTEAFF
NA	NA	TRBV5-3	TRBJ1-5	TGTGCCAGAAGCCGGGAAGACTCCAGGGCGAACGCCACGGGGGGTTATAGCAATCAGCCCCAGCATTTT	CARSREDSRANATGGYSNQPQHF
NA	NA	TRBV28	TRBJ1-2	TGTGCCAGCAGCGATATAGGTGCCAGGTACACCTTC	CASSDIGARYTF
NA	NA	TRBV25-1	TRBJ2-5	TGTGCCAGCAGTGAAGCGGCGGGGCGGGAGACCCAGTACTTC	CASSEAAGRETQYF
NA	TRBD1	TRBV4-2	TRBJ2-1	TGTGCCAGCAGCCATAGGACAGGTTCCTGGGGGTTTGCCCCACGGAATGAGCAGTTCTTC	CASSHRTGSWGFAPRNEQFF
NA	NA	TRBV19	TRBJ1-4	TGTGCCAGTAGTTCCATTCAGGGTGACGGTGAAAAACTGTTTTTT	CASSSIQGDGEKLFF
NA	NA	TRBV21-1	TRBJ1-2	TGTGCCAGCAGCAAAAAGGAGAGGGGACTGGACGGATATGGCTACACCTTC	CASSKKERGLDGYGYTF
NA	TRBD2	TRBV4-2	TRBJ2-7	TGTGCCAGCAGCAGCCTGGGACTAGCGGGGCTCACCTACGAGCAGTACTTC	CASSSLGLAGLTYEQYF
NA	TRBD1	TRBV4-1	TRBJ2-7	TGCGCCAGCAGCCAAGGGGACAGGGACGAGCAGTACTTC	CASSQGDRDEQYF
NA	NA	TRBV5-6	TRBJ1-1	TGTGCCAGCAGCTTGGGGGCCCTTTACACTGAAGCTTTCTTT	CASSLGALYTEAFF
NA	TRBD2	TRBV4-1	TRBJ2-2	TGCGCCAGCAGCCAAGTTTCTAGCGGGAGCAGTTACGGGGAGCTGTTTTTT	CASSQVSSGSSYGELFF
NA	NA	TRBV21-1	TRBJ2-7	TGTGCCAGCAGGAGGACAGGGGGGTACGAGCAGTACTTC	CASRRTGGYEQYF
once	NA	TRBV2	TRBJ2-7	TGTGCCAGCAGCCTTTCTTTAGCTGTCGGGAGCGTTTACGAGCAGTACTTC	CASSLSLAVGSVYEQYF
NA	NA	TRBV5-6	TRBJ2-3	TGTGCCAGCAGCTTGGCAGGAGATACGCAGTATTTT	CASSLAGDTQYF
NA	TRBD2	TRBV2	TRBJ2-2	TGTGCCAGCAGTGTTATCGGGGGGGCGTTAGGGGAGCTGTTTTTT	CASSVIGGALGELFF
NA	TRBD2	TRBV5-1	TRBJ2-5	TGCGCCAGCAATGCAGACTGGGGGGGGGAGACCCAGTACTTC	CASNADWGGETQYF
NA	NA	TRBV2	TRBJ2-7	TGTGCCAGCAGTGAAAGTGCGAGGCTGCTCGGGGAGCAGTACTTC	CASSESARLLGEQYF
few	NA	TRBV30	TRBJ1-1	TGTGCCTGGAGCCGTCCTGGACAGCCGAACACTGAAGCTTTCTTT	CAWSRPGQPNTEAFF
NA	NA	TRBV15	TRBJ2-2	TGTGCCACCAGCAGAGATTTGGGCGCCGGGGAGCTGTTTTTT	CATSRDLGAGELFF
NA	TRBD2	TRBV6-7	TRBJ2-1	TGTGCCAGCAGTTCTCGTCCGGGACTAGCGGGGGGGGATGAGCAGTTCTTC	CASSSRPGLAGGDEQFF
NA	TRBD2	TRBV11-3	TRBJ2-5	TGTGCCAGCAGCACCCGGACTAGCCATGGGGAGACCCAGTACTTC	CASSTRTSHGETQYF
NA	TRBD1	TRBV7-3	TRBJ2-3	TGTGCCAGCAGCTTAGCCAGGGGGCCGGACACAGATACGCAGTATTTT	CASSLARGPDTDTQYF
NA	NA	TRBV28	TRBJ2-1	TGTGCCAGCTGCCTAGCGTTGCCTCACAATGAGCAGTTCTTC	CASCLALPHNEQFF
NA	NA	TRBV5-1	TRBJ2-3	TGCGCCAGCAGCTTGGTATCCGCCGCGGATACGCAGTATTTT	CASSLVSAADTQYF
NA	TRBD2	TRBV7-3	TRBJ2-2	TGTGCCAGCAGGGGAGTTGGACTAGCGGGAGGTAGAACCGGGGAGCTGTTTTTT	CASRGVGLAGGRTGELFF
once	TRBD2	TRBV9	TRBJ2-7	TGTGCCAGCAGCGTAAGGGCTAGCGGAGTCGACGAGCAGTACTTC	CASSVRASGVDEQYF
NA	TRBD2	TRBV9	TRBJ2-1	TGTGCCAGCAGCGTAGGCCCTAGCGGCTACAATGAGCAGTTCTTC	CASSVGPSGYNEQFF
NA	NA	TRBV4-1	TRBJ1-2	TGCGCCAGCAGCCAACCCGTTGGGATTGGATTCGGAGGCGGCTACACCTTC	CASSQPVGIGFGGGYTF
NA	NA	TRBV25-1	TRBJ1-5	TGTGCCAGCAGTGAATTCGGGGGGAACAATCAGCCCCAGCATTTT	CASSEFGGNNQPQHF
NA	NA	TRBV10-3	TRBJ1-1	TGTGCCATCAGTGAGTCTTTAACTGCCGCGAACACTGAAGCTTTCTTT	CAISESLTAANTEAFF
NA	TRBD1	TRBV13	TRBJ2-1	TGTGCCAGCAGCTTGAAAACAGGGGTAGATGAGCAGTTCTTC	CASSLKTGVDEQFF
NA	NA	TRBV30	TRBJ1-1	TGTGCCGGGGGACAAACGAACACTGAAGCTTTCTTT	CAGGQTNTEAFF
NA	NA	TRBV9	TRBJ1-6	TGTGCCAGCAGCGTGGAGGGCAACAATTCACCCCTCCACTTT	CASSVEGNNSPLHF
NA	TRBD1	TRBV6-1	TRBJ2-7	TGTGCGTCGGGACAGGGGAACTACGAGCAGTACTTC	CASGQGNYEQYF
NA	TRBD1	TRBV6-5	TRBJ2-7	TGTGCCAGCAGTTACGGGGCCGGGACAGGGGTATACGAGCAGTACTTC	CASSYGAGTGVYEQYF
NA	TRBD1	TRBV28	TRBJ2-5	TGTGCCAGCCTCCACCCGGCAGGGGGTGAGACCCAGTACTTC	CASLHPAGGETQYF
NA	NA	TRBV6-6	TRBJ2-4	TGTGCCAGCATGGAGGGGGCGCTGTACTTC	CASMEGALYF
once	NA	TRBV10-1	TRBJ2-1	TGCGCCAGCTCAACGGCGTTGGGGGGGGCTTCCTACAATGAGCAGTTCTTC	CASSTALGGASYNEQFF
once	NA	TRBV6-5	TRBJ1-5	TGTGCCAGCAGTTCAGACAGTGGTAGTGCTCATCAGCCCCAGCATTTT	CASSSDSGSAHQPQHF
NA	TRBD2	TRBV5-4	TRBJ2-7	TGTGCCAGCAGCCCACTAGCGGGAGGGGAGCAGTACTTC	CASSPLAGGEQYF
NA	TRBD2	TRBV10-1	TRBJ2-2	TGCGCCAGCAGTGACCACAGCGGGAGGTACACCGGGGAGCTGTTTTTT	CASSDHSGRYTGELFF
NA	NA	TRBV7-8	TRBJ1-1	TGTGCCAGCAGCTTAGGCGCAGGGTTGGCGAACACTGAAGCTTTCTTT	CASSLGAGLANTEAFF
NA	NA	TRBV7-2	TRBJ2-2	TGTGCCAGCAGCTTATCTCTAGCCCCCGGGGAGCTGTTTTTT	CASSLSLAPGELFF
NA	NA	TRBV5-1	TRBJ1-5	TGCGCCAGCAGCTACGGACCCAGGGGCAATCAGCCCCAGCATTTT	CASSYGPRGNQPQHF